The source of this TCR beta chain is a study of T cell responses to AZD1222 COVID-19 vaccine (dated by TCRdb to the early 2020s). As for the study more broadly: A total of under 250 trial participants underwent TCR sequencing, of whom some 200 had received two doses of AZD1222 and around 25 had received two doses of the MenACWY control vaccine. Trial participants were enrolled by age into 18-55, 56-69 and 70-plus year subgroups, with around 150, 28 and 57 TCR-sequenced participants respectively. The investigation overall reported the following: Nearly half of unique spike-specific TCRs reportedly recognized epitopes outside regions mutated in the B.1.351 and B.1.1.7 variants. Participants were mostly white British, with more females than males. The authors suggested clonal diversity may have been underestimated. A significant rise in spike-specific TCR breadth and depth was observed after two AZD1222 doses relative to day 0 and relative to MenACWY recipients. No day 14 peak-response samples were available, so repertoires were characterized only after the peak T cell response. Conclusions about previously exposed vaccinees were limited because only six AZD1222 recipients were SARS-CoV-2 seropositive at baseline. The vaccine-associated CD4 TCRs covered the entire spike protein, and the dominant responses fell in regions 160-218 and 743-854. In the small 56-69-year group, the increase in depth fell short of significance, most likely because of low power.

About this clone itself: The antigen this receptor binds is unknown. No much larger clone is present one base from it, and per-base qualities are unavailable.

The time point label corresponds to: about 28 days (+/-7) after the second vaccine dose. Because spike-specific TCR depth and breadth did not differ between the two schedules, AZD1222 recipients who got a second dose at roughly 4 weeks were pooled with those who got a second dose at roughly 12 weeks. Samples from vaccinated people were obtained from the UK trials COV001 and COV002, which included a single-blind randomized controlled phase 2/3 trial of AZD1222 (ChAdOx1 nCoV-19) in healthy adults. For TCRbeta chain sequencing, PBMC samples were collected from trial participants at day 0 and at day 28 after the second dose. The CDR3 regions of human TCRbeta chains were analyzed by immunosequencing. The study's own analysis went as follows. Repertoire TCRs were checked for matches against a reference library of SARS-CoV-2-specific TCRs that had been generated using the MIRA antigen-specificity platform. Breadth was defined as the fraction of unique TCRs that were SARS-CoV-2-associated. Depth was defined as the fraction of total T cells that were SARS-CoV-2-associated. Using the MIRA data, each spike-specific TCR was assigned both to the spike region to which the TCR was reactive and to a CD4 or CD8 class. Log10-transformed breadth and depth values were compared by one-way ANOVA with Sidak's multiple comparisons tests. TCRdb's version of the immuneACCESS table is confined to in-frame rearrangements and falls short of the full clone set. An unresolved V gene accounts for under half of the shortfall where checked; the remainder is of unknown origin. V and J calls and clone size come straight from that table; D and trimming were deduced from the DNA. The sample has about 120,000 clones on record, about 92% of them singletons. 4% to 6% of the sample comes from the top ten.

The origin of this receptor is an adult who received the AZD1222 COVID-19 vaccine. This material consisted of peripheral blood, taken 28 days after the second AZD1222 dose.

Here is the DNA: TGTGCCAGCAGCTTTCTAGCGGGAGGGCCAGAGACCCAGTACTTC. Its translation reads: CASSFLAGGPETQYF. In this chain, TRBV11-2 is recombined with TRBJ2-5; TRBD2 agrees with 12 junctional bases. Including the terminal cysteine and phenylalanine, the CDR3 comprises 15 residues. This entry keeps only the CDR3 DNA: 45 bases, framed from base 1. CDR1 and CDR2 are drawn from the germline V gene: SGHAT, FQNNGV. V loses 3 bases at its end and J loses 4 bases; junction bases beyond the gene matches: 3.